The next 10 T cell receptor beta chains were all read from a single sample in a study of CD8+ T cells in alopecia areata. Treatment defined: oral pan-JAK inhibitor, 5-10 mg twice daily. cDNA prepared by RNA extraction and subsequent reverse transcription served as the template for sequencing. Data came from immunoSEQ multiplex PCR; TCRdb stores just in-frame clones and leaves some out. The data hold a few hundred thousand clones, with about 40% observed a single time. The input for sequencing was CD4+ T cells sorted from blood, taken at approximately week 36, from a patient treated with tofacitinib. All receptors derive from a human donor with alopecia areata.

This chain links TRBV7-3 with TRBJ2-5, with 7 bases fitting TRBD2. With 5 bases clipped from V and 5 bases from J, the junction kept 8 bases outside the gene matches. The germline CDR1 and CDR2 sequences are SGHTA and FQGTGA. The CDR3 is 14 amino acids. The CDR3: CASSAGAASETQYF. The CDR3 nucleotides are TGTGCCAGCAGCGCGGGAGCGGCGTCGGAGACCCAGTACTTC.

The chain joins TRBV6-5 to TRBJ1-1; no definite D call. The CDR3 has 13 residues. V lost 10 bases, J lost 3 bases, and 15 bases lay in between. The V gene's germline CDR1 is MNHEY and CDR2 SVGAGI. CDR3 DNA: TGTGCCACCACGGATAGCGAGGACACTGAAGCTTTCTTT. It encodes CATTDSEDTEAFF.

The chain links TRBV6-1 to TRBJ2-3; the match to TRBD2 covers 14 bases. The V gene end was trimmed by 4 bases and the J gene end by 4 bases; junction bases not matched to a gene: 7. This CDR3 has 17 amino acids. Germline V gene data show CDR1 as MNHNS and CDR2 as SASEGT. DNA of the CDR3: TGTGCCAGCAGTGTCCCCCGGACTAGCGGGAGGCCAGATACGCAGTATTTT. As protein: CASSVPRTSGRPDTQYF.

The genes are TRBV7-2 and TRBJ2-5, with a weak D call TRBD2 (6 bases). CDR1 is SGHTA and CDR2 is FQGNSA in the germline V gene. CDR3 size: 15 residues. V shed 1 base and J shed 4 bases, with 13 bases lying between them. The CDR3 protein is CASSLDLWGGETQYF. The CDR3 nucleotides are TGTGCCAGCAGCTTAGACTTGTGGGGAGGAGAGACCCAGTACTTC.

As regards this clone: Other nucleotide sequences from this sample produce the same CDR3. This rearrangement joins TRBV18 to TRBJ2-5; D uncertain. V shed 3 bases and J shed 4 bases, with 3 bases lying between them. The germline V gene encodes CDR1 KGHSH and CDR2 LQKENI. CDR3 length: 11 residues. The CDR3 protein is CASSPGETQYF. CDR3 bases: TGTGCCAGCTCACCGGGAGAGACCCAGTACTTC.

The chain employs TRBV29-1 and TRBJ1-1; 12 positions match TRBD1. The ends lost 4 bases at V and 5 bases at J; junction bases unmatched: 11. From germline, CDR1 is SQVTM and CDR2 ANQGSEA. CDR3 size: 16 residues. The CDR3 region has the DNA TGCAGCGTTGCCTTAGGGACAGGGGGCTTAGTGACTGAAGCTTTCTTT. It encodes CSVALGTGGLVTEAFF.

This chain links TRBV29-1 with TRBJ1-1, with 11 bases lining up with TRBD1. The J segment lost 4 bases and the V segment lost 7 bases, leaving 2 bases of the junction unmatched. CDR1 is SQVTM and CDR2 is ANQGSEA in the germline V gene. This CDR3 contains 12 residues. In DNA form, the CDR3 reads TGCAGCGGGGGACAGGGGGTCACTGAAGCTTTCTTT. Translation: CSGGQGVTEAFF.

This clone has only a few counts. This chain joins TRBV2 and TRBJ1-2, with a possible D match to TRBD1 (5 bases). V lost 2 bases to trimming and J lost 7 bases, with 17 bases between them. Germline CDR1 reads SNHLY; CDR2 reads FYNNEI. There are 15 residues in the CDR3. This CDR3 reads CASSELRAGMLGYTF. The CDR3 bases are TGTGCCAGCAGTGAACTCAGGGCTGGGATGCTTGGCTACACCTTC. Complete variable domain (other parts from reference TRBV2 and TRBJ1-2): EPEVTQTPSHQVTQMGQEVILRCVPISNHLYFYWYRQILGQKVEFLVSFYNNEISEKSEIFDDQFSVERPDGSNFTLKIRSTKLEDSAMYFCASSELRAGMLGYTFGSGTRLTVV.

The genes are TRBV9 and TRBJ2-3, with TRBD2 matching 14 bases. Germline V gene lookup returns CDR1 SGDLS and CDR2 YYNGEE. V gave up 0 bases and J gave up 3 bases; unmatched junction bases: 3. The length of the CDR3 is 17 residues. The CDR3 region has the DNA TGTGCCAGCAGCGTAGTGGGGACTAGCGGGAGTACAGATACGCAGTATTTT. This encodes CASSVVGTSGSTDTQYF. The full variable domain, with the rest looked up from reference TRBV9 and TRBJ2-3, is DSGVTQTPKHLITATGQRVTLRCSPRSGDLSVYWYQQSLDQGLQFLIQYYNGEERAKGNILERFSAQQFPDLHSELNLSSLELGDSALYFCASSVVGTSGSTDTQYFGPGTRLTVL.

This clone was picked up a small number of times. The chain joins TRBV28 to TRBJ2-7; no reliable D call. Deletions cut 3 bases from V and 6 bases from J, with 9 bases between. This CDR3 has 12 residues. Germline lookup yields CDR1 MDHEN and CDR2 SYDVKM. This CDR3 reads CASSFGFGEQYF. DNA for the CDR3: TGTGCCAGCAGTTTTGGGTTTGGCGAGCAGTACTTC.